This is a list of T cell receptor beta chains from one sample in a study of CD4+ T cells in melanoma. Sequenced by immunoSEQ multiplex PCR; TCRdb stores in-frame clones only, minus some. Of 3,700 or so clones listed, approximately 66% are singletons. The sample taken for sequencing was cells from a culture (not recorded whether cultured in vitro). Every receptor here comes from a human donor with melanoma. Both conserved end residues are trimmed from each CDR3. Fields, in order: J gene, V gene, D gene, CDR3 protein. D genes are given only for firm matches.

TRBJ1-2 TRBV13 TRBD1 ASSLWTGDYGYT
TRBJ2-7 TRBV18 NA ASSPRDTTYEQY
TRBJ2-1 TRBV4-3 NA ASSQDPGTYNEQF
TRBJ2-5 TRBV15 TRBD2 ATSRDQGGSGGAKETQY
TRBJ2-7 TRBV18 NA ASSPPGPGSYEQY
TRBJ1-2 TRBV28 TRBD1 ASSSGQLYGYT
TRBJ1-1 TRBV25-1 NA ASSELGTEAF
TRBJ1-1 TRBV10-1 NA ASDSRAFPAVSRGNTEAF
TRBJ2-7 TRBV5-1 NA ASSLVGRGDEQY
TRBJ2-2 TRBV7-3 TRBD1 ASSGYTGAAGELF
TRBJ2-1 TRBV28 NA ASSFRSRPRQF
TRBJ2-3 TRBV5-1 TRBD2 ASSFDLAGTGDTQY
TRBJ1-2 TRBV14 NA ASSQADSLLRGYT
TRBJ2-4 TRBV18 TRBD2 ASSPHRAGGQSHLAKNIQY
TRBJ1-2 TRBV7-2 NA ASSLGRFNGYT
TRBJ2-7 TRBV5-5 NA ASSLPGNYEQY
TRBJ1-1 TRBV6-6 NA ASSWGSGANEAF
TRBJ1-1 TRBV13 NA ASSVWTGNTEAF
TRBJ1-5 TRBV30 NA AWSVGRSGNQPQH
TRBJ2-7 TRBV5-1 NA ASSLVGPTNYEQY
TRBJ1-1 TRBV4-1 NA ASSQEAWDTEAF
TRBJ1-2 TRBV30 NA AWSPPGGVYGYT
TRBJ1-1 TRBV19 NA ASSVAGEAF
TRBJ1-2 TRBV19 NA ASSNVRRGWGYGYT
TRBJ1-5 TRBV6-5 NA ASGTIQPQH
TRBJ1-1 TRBV7-6 NA ASSLRGNTEAF
TRBJ2-1 TRBV5-5 NA ASSSADRAIAGRNNEQF
TRBJ1-2 TRBV4-2 TRBD1 ASSLPTGDLEAYT
TRBJ2-1 TRBV5-5 NA ASSPVRVAEKYNEQF
TRBJ2-2 TRBV19 TRBD1 ASHAGTGGFTGELF
TRBJ1-1 TRBV30 NA AWTPMGLTEAF
TRBJ1-2 TRBV5-8 TRBD1 ASSLTGGNYGYT
TRBJ1-1 TRBV30 NA AWSVGSTNTEAF
TRBJ2-2 TRBV6-4 TRBD2 ASRAGAYTGELF
TRBJ1-4 TRBV18 NA ASSPSEGESREKLF
TRBJ2-7 TRBV15 NA ATSRTGEAYEQY
TRBJ2-3 TRBV7-8 TRBD2 ASSQSRGLAGGGSDTQY
TRBJ2-7 TRBV28 NA ASSEVGGGSHEQY
TRBJ1-6 TRBV9 TRBD1 ASSSQGKVNSPLH
TRBJ2-1 TRBV19 NA ASKVAHSSYNEQF
TRBJ2-7 TRBV27 TRBD1 ASSTTGGWDEQY
TRBJ2-1 TRBV5-4 NA ASPVVQGSTEQF
TRBJ2-1 TRBV6-4 TRBD2 ASSDGLLAGVGEQF
TRBJ2-7 TRBV11-2 NA ASRLDPLREQY
TRBJ2-5 TRBV5-4 TRBD1 ASSLKGQGRGETQY
TRBJ2-1 TRBV5-1 TRBD1 ASSSGQGALNEQF
TRBJ2-7 TRBV7-9 NA ASSLPGNEQY
TRBJ1-6 TRBV11-2 TRBD1 ASSLTGNSPLH
TRBJ2-7 TRBV15 NA ATSRDSGYSYEQY
TRBJ1-5 TRBV6-1 NA ASRGDLSNQPQH
TRBJ1-5 TRBV27 NA ASSLTSYQPQH
TRBJ1-2 TRBV6-5 NA ASSYSGVGYT
TRBJ1-1 TRBV30 NA AWSGQVNTEAF
TRBJ2-7 TRBV28 NA ASSLSPPWGAAYEQY
TRBJ2-1 TRBV7-2 TRBD2 ASSPGGASGANEQF
TRBJ2-7 TRBV27 NA ASSLWGSEQY
TRBJ2-1 TRBV5-4 NA ASSLESAELDEQF